The text below deals with one T cell receptor beta chain. Which antigen it targets is not known. No much larger clone exists at a distance of one base, and base qualities are not known. Library preparation was by the immunoSEQ multiplex PCR assay. The study's own analysis went as follows. A statistical classification framework was built to diagnose cytomegalovirus status from the catalog of TCR beta chain sequences. Not all clones reach the TCRdb copy of this immuneACCESS table, which keeps in-frame sequences only. Checked studies attribute under half of the gap to unresolved V genes and leave the rest unexplained. The V and J calls and clone size are taken from that table; D and trimming were inferred from the DNA. The sample table shows about 300,000 clones, and roughly 90% are seen once. Roughly 0.93% of the sample is taken by the ten largest. This entry is derived from a study of cytomegalovirus exposure and HLA in healthy donors (dated by TCRdb to the late 2010s). In terms of the full investigation: According to a later analysis, the approximately 130 validation repertoires were produced on the same platform as the approximately 620 repertoires of the first cohort. Besides the first cohort of 666 subjects, a separate validation cohort made up of 90 to 150 different subjects was used. High-throughput TCR immunosequencing, statistical association of individual TCRs with disease status, and machine learning were combined to predict cytomegalovirus infection status. The study aimed to test whether signatures of past pathogen exposure could be identified by cataloging public T cell receptors. Beyond this particular receptor, the publication reports: A later analysis lacked HLA typing for the validation cohort, so it scored co-occurrence in that cohort across all 110 or so repertoires. The authors suggested that the approach could potentially be generalized to other disease states and immunological phenotypes. A few of the identified cytomegalovirus-associated TCR beta chains were confirmed in vitro to be specific for cytomegalovirus antigens. Of the cluster scores, around 95% were above 0 in a later analysis, which found that TCRs clustered in the first cohort also tended to co-occur in the 90 to 150 validation repertoires. A total of 150 to 200 TCR beta chains were listed by the study as associated with cytomegalovirus. The classifier was reported to diagnose cytomegalovirus status with high specificity and sensitivity in both the original cohort and the validation cohort. Most TCR sequences were seen in very few donors, while some public TCRs were found in many individuals.

The germline V gene specifies ENHRY as CDR1 and SYGVKD as CDR2. The CDR3 spans 17 residues, from the cysteine through the phenylalanine. Only CDR3 DNA remains: 51 bases, in frame from the first base. V is shortened by 3 bases, J by 7 bases, and the region joining them spans 21 bases. Donors formed part of the validation cohort, which comprised fewer than 150 subjects and was distinct from the first cohort of 690 or so subjects. This TCR derives from a woman under 30 in good health and CMV-seronegative. The sequenced sample was PBMCs. The chain is encoded by TRBV10-3 joined to TRBJ1-4; TRBD1 is perhaps the D gene, given 6 matching bases. The DNA sequence reads TGTGCCATCAGTGACCCCACACAGGGAGATCGGGGTGAAAAACTGTTTTTT. Its translation is CAISDPTQGDRGEKLFF.